The entry that follows covers one T cell receptor (beta chain) sequence. The antigen is unknown. This record belongs to a study of OX40 agonist ivuxolimab in advanced cancers. General observations from the study: CD8+ T cells averaged more expanded clones than CD4+.

Some clones are missing from TCRdb's copy, which holds only in-frame ones; the method was immunoSEQ multiplex PCR. Here the sample spans some 60,000 clones, roughly nine tenths being singletons. This receptor was taken from an adult with an advanced solid tumor such as melanoma, head and neck, liver or kidney cancer. Sequenced material: CD4+ or CD8+ T cells sorted from blood, taken in a trial of the OX40 agonist ivuxolimab.

The CDR3 reads CASRWTGPGELFF. In DNA, the CDR3 is TGTGCCAGCAGGTGGACAGGGCCCGGGGAGCTGTTTTTT. V is TRBV6-6 and J is TRBJ2-2; 8 bases match TRBD1. The V gene's germline CDR1 is MNHNY and CDR2 SVGAGI (reference sequence). This CDR3 comprises 13 residues. J lost 6 bases, V lost 6 bases, and 3 bases had no gene match.